A single T cell receptor beta chain is shown here with its context. Its antigen is not known. Premalignant or tumor cells were enriched by macro-dissection after pathologic assessment. The data were obtained in a study of immune evolution from preneoplasia to lung adenocarcinoma. Whole-study context: HLA loss of heterozygosity: about 7% AIS, roughly 15% MIA, over 30% ADC, none AAH. Notes on the study in general: Top clone frequencies peaked in normal lung, apparently declining through invasive adenocarcinoma. Clonality was highest in normal lung, lower in later-stage lesions apparently.

The V and J ends lost 5 bases and 9 bases, in that order; junction bases with no gene match: 10. Germline CDR1 is LNHDA and CDR2 is SQIVND (reference sequence). The CDR3 spans 15 residues. Data came from immunoSEQ multiplex PCR; TCRdb stores just in-frame clones and leaves some out. Among 9,500 to 10,000 clones listed, 79% were seen once. Sequenced material: FFPE lung adenocarcinoma in situ tissue. The source is an older person with lung adenocarcinoma. The chain carries TRBV19 and TRBJ1-6, with TRBD1 matching 7 bases. The CDR3: CASSALTGEVSPLHF. As DNA, the CDR3 is TGTGCCAGTAGTGCCCTTACAGGGGAGGTTTCACCCCTCCACTTT. The full variable domain, in which reference TRBV19 and TRBJ1-6 provide the parts outside the CDR3, is DGGITQSPKYLFRKEGQNVTLSCEQNLNHDAMYWYRQDPGQGLRLIYYSQIVNDFQKGDIAEGYSVSREKKESFPLTVTSAQKNPTAFYLCASSALTGEVSPLHFGNGTRLTVT.